This T cell receptor beta chain was documented in a study of post-analysis software for immune sequencing data. About the study: Courses of disease covered relapsing-remitting, secondary progressive and progressive-relapsing multiple sclerosis. Broader study findings: Normalized Chao1 diversity was significantly reduced in patients versus controls. Roughly five TRBV segments, including TRBV5-6, TRBV5-1 and TRBV20-1, were more frequent in patients than controls. Co-batched samples clustered tightly together by F measure.

As for this clonotype: Its cognate antigen is unknown.

cDNA libraries for TCR beta contained unique molecular identifiers. TCRdb re-called the PCR reads with MiXCR, one entry per CDR3 protein. Among fewer than 550,000 distinct CDR3 sequences, roughly 34% were seen once, and the ten largest hold 4.5% to 7.5%. J lost 6 bases, V lost 4 bases, and 2 bases had no gene match. CDR1 and CDR2 (germline): MNHNS, SASEGT. The CDR3 sequence is 13 residues long. The V call is TRBV6-1, the J call TRBJ1-5, with TRBD1 matching over 8 bases. Sequencing was performed on blood. The TCR comes from a girl aged 2-17 years with multiple sclerosis. The CDR3 DNA reads as TGTGCCAGCAGTGTTGACAGGGGTCAGCCCCAGCATTTT. Amino acids: CASSVDRGQPQHF.